This is a list of T cell receptor beta chains from one sample in a study of blood T cells in healthy people across ages. Using its own MiXCR run on the 5' RACE reads, TCRdb lists one record per CDR3 protein. This table holds roughly 1.5 million distinct CDR3 sequences, under 55% found once. The material sequenced was blood. These receptors came from a woman between 18 and 30 years old in good health. The CDR3 runs from the conserved cysteine through the conserved F or W. The D gene is left open where the match is weak. Clone size is shown for a subset of rows, as once, few, many or a class of expanded clone.

J,V,length,size,D,DNA,CDR3
TRBJ2-7,TRBV6-2/TRBV6-3,14,-,-,TGTGCCAGCAGTTACAAGAGTAGCTGGGACGAGCAGTACTTC,CASSYKSSWDEQYF
TRBJ2-2,TRBV20-1,14,-,TRBD1,TGCAGTGCTGACAGGGGCAGAGGGACCGGGGAGCGGTTTTTT,CSADRGRGTGERFF
TRBJ2-7,TRBV2,14,-,TRBD2,TGTGCCAGCAGTCTCGGACTAGTTCTTCTCGAGCAGTACTTC,CASSLGLVLLEQYF
TRBJ1-2,TRBV27,16,few,TRBD1,TGTGCCAGCAGTTTACGCAGACAGGGGGCTCTCTATGGCTACACCTTC,CASSLRRQGALYGYTF
TRBJ2-1,TRBV3-1,13,few,TRBD1,TGTGCCAGCAGCCACTCCGGGACAGGGTCGGAGTTCTTC,CASSHSGTGSEFF
TRBJ1-2,TRBV4-3,13,-,-,TGCGCCAGCAGCCAGGGAGCAGGGGTTGGCTACACCTTC,CASSQGAGVGYTF
TRBJ1-3,TRBV6-1,15,-,-,TGTGCCGGCAGCGCAATAGACAGCTCTGGAAACACCATATATTTT,CAGSAIDSSGNTIYF
TRBJ2-1,TRBV3-1,17,few,TRBD2,TGTGCCAGCAGCCAGCCATCGACTAGCGGGAGAAAGGGTGAGCAGTTCTTC,CASSQPSTSGRKGEQFF
TRBJ2-3,TRBV29-1,15,-,-,TGCAGCGTTGAAGAACGAGGTACGGGGGCAGATACGCAGTATTTT,CSVEERGTGADTQYF
TRBJ2-7,TRBV12-3/TRBV12-4,17,few,-,TGTGCCAGCAGTCCTAGGGGGACTATTCTTGACTCCTACGAGCAGTACTTC,CASSPRGTILDSYEQYF
TRBJ2-6,TRBV6-5,16,few,-,TGTGCCAGCAGTTACTCGAGACAGTCTGGGGCCAACGTCCTGACTTTC,CASSYSRQSGANVLTF
TRBJ2-1,TRBV27,16,few,TRBD1,TGTGCCAGCAGTTTGAGGGGGCTGAGCTCCTACAATGAGCAGTTCTTC,CASSLRGLSSYNEQFF
TRBJ1-1,TRBV5-1,14,-,-,TGCGCCAGCAGCATCATACAGGCGAACACTGAAGCTTTCTTT,CASSIIQANTEAFF
TRBJ2-2,TRBV25-1,15,-,-,TGTGCCAGCAGAGTAAACAGGGTGGCTGGCGGGGAGCTGTTTTTT,CASRVNRVAGGELFF
TRBJ2-1,TRBV6-6,13,-,-,TGTGCCAGCAGCCCCAGGACTCCCGATGAGCAGTTCTTC,CASSPRTPDEQFF
TRBJ2-3,TRBV18,16,-,TRBD2,TGTGCCAGCTCACCAATCGATAGCGGGGGGGCAGATACGCAGTATTTT,CASSPIDSGGADTQYF
TRBJ2-1,TRBV20-1,16,-,-,TGCAGTGCTCCAACCAGGGAGTTCAGTTCCGACAATGAGCAGTTCTTC,CSAPTREFSSDNEQFF
TRBJ2-1,TRBV30,13,few,-,TGTGCCTGCGGACAGAGCTCCTACAATGAGCAGTTCTTC,CACGQSSYNEQFF
TRBJ2-7,TRBV3-1,16,-,TRBD2,TGTGCCAGCAGCCAAGGAGCGGGAGCTAGCTCCTACGAGCAGTACTTC,CASSQGAGASSYEQYF
TRBJ1-1,TRBV6-2/TRBV6-3,17,-,TRBD1,TGTGCCAGCAGTTACTCGTCATCGACAGGGTTGGACACTGAAGCTTTCTTT,CASSYSSSTGLDTEAFF
TRBJ1-4,TRBV20-1,14,-,TRBD1,TGCAGTGCCCCCGACAGGGTGGGGAATGAAAAACTGTTTTTT,CSAPDRVGNEKLFF
TRBJ2-3,TRBV12-3/TRBV12-4,16,-,-,TGTGCCAGCAGAGCCGCTGTAAGCCCGCAGTTAGATACGCAGTATTTT,CASRAAVSPQLDTQYF
TRBJ1-2,TRBV6-6,14,-,TRBD1,TGTGCCAGCAGTTCCGTAGACAGGGTCTATGGCTACACCTTC,CASSSVDRVYGYTF
TRBJ2-7,TRBV7-2,16,few,-,TGTGCCAGCAGCTTAGAAAGGGGAGGCGGCTCCTACGAGCAGTACTTC,CASSLERGGGSYEQYF
TRBJ2-1,TRBV28,14,few,-,TGTGCCAGCATCTCGGGCCAAATAACGGGGGAGCAGTTCTTC,CASISGQITGEQFF